The 28 T cell receptor beta chains in this list originate from one sample, sequenced in a study of tumor-infiltrating lymphocytes in primary liver carcinoma. RNA was extracted from whole blood without cell sorting, alongside germline DNA. Synthesis of TCR beta cDNA was carried out from about 540 ng total RNA with a constant-region primer. Slightly modified ARM-PCR served as the procedure for the TCR beta libraries. These libraries came from three rounds of nested multiplex PCR. The first two PCR rounds, roughly 9 cycles each, used TRBV1-TRBV30 forward primers and a C-beta reverse primer. TCRdb re-derived calls from the multiplex PCR reads in MiXCR, one entry per CDR3 protein. The sample lists fewer than 400,000 distinct CDR3 sequences, 50% to 75% occurring once. What was sequenced was peripheral blood. The receptors stem from a woman aged 25 to 39 with primary liver carcinoma and hepatitis B virus infection.

Only a few counts were recorded for this clonotype. The chain uses TRBV28 and TRBJ2-7, with TRBD2 as a possible D gene (5 bases). In germline, CDR1 is MDHEN, CDR2 SYDVKM. CDR3 length: 15 amino acids. V lost 5 bases and J 0 bases, leaving 14 bases between the germline ends. In DNA form, the CDR3 reads TGTGCCAGCAGTACCTCCGGGGAAGCCTCCTACGAGCAGTACTTC. It yields the protein CASSTSGEASYEQYF.

V is TRBV6-6 and J is TRBJ2-7; 8 bases map to TRBD1. The J segment lost 4 bases and the V segment lost 8 bases, leaving 7 bases of the junction unmatched. The germline V gene has CDR1 MNHNY and CDR2 SVGAGI (reference sequence). This CDR3 has 13 residues. The CDR3 loop is CASGGQGFYEQYF. The DNA of the CDR3 is TGTGCCAGCGGAGGACAGGGATTTTACGAGCAGTACTTC.

This clonotype was detected once. This chain uses TRBV12-3 or TRBV12-4 with TRBJ1-5; D is possibly TRBD1 (6 bases). Between the trimmed V and J ends, which lost 5 bases and 4 bases, there was a span of 6 bases. This CDR3 contains 12 residues. CDR3 nucleotide sequence: TGTGCCAGCAGTCAGGGGAATCAGCCCCAGCATTTT. This sequence encodes CASSQGNQPQHF.

A word on this clonotype: A clone one base away is much larger, so this may be a read error. The J gene is TRBJ2-7, the V gene TRBV11-2, with D uncertain. This CDR3 spans 13 amino acids. Germline V gene lookup returns CDR1 SGHAT and CDR2 FQNNGV. The CDR3 coding sequence is TGTGTCAGCAGCCCTGGAAGAGACTACGAGCAGTACTTC. The encoded protein is CVSSPGRDYEQYF.

This clonotype came up many times. Its ends do not fully match the called genes, so a read error is possible. The genes are TRBV11-2 and TRBJ2-7; maybe TRBD1 (6 bases). The germline V gene encodes CDR1 SGHAT and CDR2 FQNNGV. This CDR3 has 13 residues. For the CDR3, the DNA is TGTGCCAGCAGCTTAGAGGTGGAGACGAGACAGGAGTTC. It encodes CASSLEVETRQEF.

Turning to this clonotype: Germline is not matched at one junction end, which may reflect a read error. The chain links TRBV6-5 to TRBJ1-1, with D possibly being TRBD1 (6 bases). The CDR3 spans 13 residues. Germline loops: CDR1 MNHEY, CDR2 SVGAGI. CDR3 coding DNA: TGTGCCAGCAAGCGGTCTGGGGGCACTGAAGTTTTCTTT. Its translation is CASKRSGGTEVFF.

With respect to this clonotype: This CDR3 is missing its conserved last phenylalanine or tryptophan, likely due to a read error. This chain joins TRBV5-6 and TRBJ2-7; D is unresolved. The CDR3 contains 13 residues. The germline CDR1 and CDR2 sequences are SGHDT and YYEEEE. V was clipped by 4 bases and J by 0 bases, with 8 bases between them. The CDR3: CASSPRGSYEQYL. CDR3 nucleotide sequence: TGTGCCAGCAGCCCCCGAGGCTCCTACGAGCAGTACCTC.

This chain uses TRBV6-2 or TRBV6-3 with TRBJ2-7, with D perhaps TRBD1 (6 bases). The V gene lost 6 bases and the J gene lost 1 base, with 13 bases spanning the gap. CDR1 is MNHEY and CDR2 is SVGEGT in the germline V gene. CDR3 length equals 14 residues. The CDR3 DNA sequence: TGTGCCAGCAGGGGACATGGGTTGTCCTACGAGCAGTACTTC. Protein: CASRGHGLSYEQYF.

Regarding this clonotype: The junction shows a germline mismatch at one end, possibly a read error. The genes are TRBV5-6 and TRBJ2-1; 10 bases fit TRBD1. This CDR3 is built from 13 residues. CDR1 SGHDT and CDR2 YYEEEE come from the germline V gene. The CDR3 DNA follows: TGTGCCATCAGCTTACGGACAGGGGGTGAGCAGTTCTTC. This translates into CAISLRTGGEQFF.

The chain carries TRBV11-2 and TRBJ2-7; D is perhaps TRBD2 (6 bases). CDR1 and CDR2 from the germline V gene are SGHAT and FQNNGV. The CDR3 extends over 16 amino acids. The V and J ends lost 3 bases and 5 bases respectively, with 20 bases between them. CDR3 DNA: TGTGCCAGCAGCTTCCTTGGCTGGGACCCGGGAGACGAGCAGTACTTC. This encodes CASSFLGWDPGDEQYF.

In regard to this clonotype: Compared with germline, one end of the junction differs, possibly owing to a read error. For the CDR3, the DNA is TGTGCCAGCAGCGTAGTCGCGACAGGCCGCTCTGCGGCCAACGTCCTGACTTTC. Translating gives CASSVVATGRSAANVLTF. The chain carries TRBV9 and TRBJ2-6, with D perhaps TRBD1 (6 bases). Germline V gene lookup returns CDR1 SGDLS and CDR2 YYNGEE. CDR3 length: 18 residues.

This clonotype was recorded a few times. The V and J genes are TRBV6-2 or TRBV6-3 and TRBJ2-7, with D possibly matching TRBD2 (5 bases). Between the trimmed V and J ends, which lost 0 bases and 0 bases, there was a span of 9 bases. The CDR3 contains 15 residues. Germline CDR1 reads MNHEY; CDR2 reads SVGEGT. The CDR3 region has the DNA TGTGCCAGCAGTTACTCAAGCGGAGCCTCCTACGAGCAGTACTTC. This encodes CASSYSSGASYEQYF.

This clonotype was observed many times. The genes are TRBV11-2 and TRBJ2-5; TRBD1 matches at 8 bases. CDR3 length: 13 amino acids. V trimming: 5 bases; J trimming: 4 bases; junction bases outside the gene matches: 3. Germline-derived CDR1 and CDR2 are SGHAT and FQNNGV. Here the CDR3 reads CASSPDRGETQYF. DNA of the CDR3: TGTGCCAGCAGCCCTGACAGGGGAGAGACCCAGTACTTC.

V usage is TRBV5-6 and J usage is TRBJ2-1, with 7 bases that match TRBD1. The CDR3 runs 16 residues. Germline V gives CDR1 SGHDT, CDR2 YYEEEE. Trimming took 5 bases from V and 9 from J; bases not matched to a gene: 17. The CDR3 DNA follows: TGTGCCAGCAGTTGGGGACAGACCCTCCTACGCGGTGAGCAGTTCTTC. It yields the protein CASSWGQTLLRGEQFF.

This clonotype turned up a few times. The V call is TRBV5-1, the J call TRBJ2-1; 9 bases agree with TRBD1. After removal of 7 bases from V and 4 bases from J, the junction contained 9 bases not matched to a gene. The germline V gene encodes CDR1 SGHRS and CDR2 YFSETQ. The CDR3 has 15 amino acids. CDR3 bases: TGCGCCAGCGGGCACAGGGGGCTTTTTTACAATGAGCAGTTCTTC. Amino acids: CASGHRGLFYNEQFF.

This clonotype has only one observation. One junction end disagrees with the germline gene, perhaps due to a read error. The V and J genes are TRBV5-1 and TRBJ2-1; tentative D call: TRBD1 (6 bases). Germline lookup yields CDR1 SGHRS and CDR2 YFSETQ. The CDR3 extends over 15 amino acids. The CDR3 loop is CTSRPGESSYNEQSF. Written as DNA, the CDR3 is TGCACCAGCAGACCAGGGGAGAGCTCCTACAATGAGCAGTCCTTC.

As concerns this clonotype: This may stem from a read error, because a much larger clone lies one nucleotide away. The J gene is TRBJ2-7, the V gene TRBV6-5, with 12 positions matching TRBD2. The CDR3 extends over 15 amino acids. Germline assignment: CDR1 MNHEY and CDR2 SVGAGI. CDR3 residues: CASSFGTSGSHEPYF. In nucleotides, the CDR3 is TGTGCCAGCAGTTTCGGGACTAGCGGGTCCCACGAGCCGTACTTC.

This chain connects TRBV30 to TRBJ1-3, with D perhaps matching TRBD1 (5 bases). CDR3 length: 14 residues. The V end lost 2 bases, the J end lost 0 bases, and 8 bases lay between the germline ends. The V gene's germline CDR1 is GTSNPN and CDR2 SVGIG (reference sequence). The CDR3 reads CAWSRGYSGNTIYF. The CDR3 coding sequence is TGTGCCTGGAGTAGGGGCTACTCTGGAAACACCATATATTTT.

Remarks on this clonotype: This could be a read error, since a much larger clone is one nucleotide away. The chain uses TRBV29-1 and TRBJ1-1; TRBD1 aligns across 7 bases. V trimming: 5 bases; J trimming: 7 bases; junction bases outside the gene matches: 10. Germline CDR1 and CDR2: SQVTM and ANQGSEA. The CDR3 spans 13 residues. This CDR3 reads CSVSQGFGNEAFF. DNA for the CDR3: TGCAGCGTTTCACAGGGGTTCGGCAATGAAGCTTTCTTT.

Details on this clonotype: A much larger clone differs from this one at a single base, so this may be a read error. This chain uses TRBV10-3 with TRBJ2-7, with unresolved D. The length of the CDR3 is 11 residues. From germline, CDR1 is ENHRY and CDR2 SYGVKD. CDR3: CAISDTYDQYF. The CDR3 DNA is TGTGCCATCAGTGACACTTACGATCAGTACTTC.

The rearrangement links TRBV6-1 to TRBJ1-2; no clear D. The CDR3 is 13 residues long. Trimming shortened V by 8 bases and J by 3 bases, and 13 bases separated the two germline ends. Looked up from germline, CDR1 is MNHNS and CDR2 is SASEGT. The CDR3, as DNA: TGTGCCAGCGATGCAGCCCCGGACTATGGCTACACCTTC. Translated: CASDAAPDYGYTF.

To note about this clonotype: A read error may produce the germline difference seen at one junction end. The rearrangement joins TRBV11-3 to TRBJ2-7; no firm D call. This CDR3 contains 13 residues. In germline, CDR1 is SGHNT, CDR2 YENEEA. The CDR3, as DNA: TGTGTCAGCAGCTTAATCGATGAGTCCGAGCAGTACTTC. Translating it yields CVSSLIDESEQYF.

V is TRBV4-3 and J is TRBJ2-1; 9 bases are a match to TRBD2. The junction had 5 bases not matched to a gene; V was cut back by 1 base and J by 7 bases. The germline CDR1 and CDR2 sequences are LGHNA and YSLEER. This CDR3 has 15 amino acids. The CDR3 here is CASSQVAGDANEQFF. The CDR3 nucleotides are TGCGCCAGCAGCCAAGTAGCGGGAGATGCGAATGAGCAGTTCTTC.

About this clonotype: The junction departs from germline at one end; a sequencing error may be responsible. The chain couples TRBV11-2 to TRBJ2-2; D may be TRBD2 (6 bases). The CDR3 sequence is 14 residues long. Germline V gives CDR1 SGHAT, CDR2 FQNNGV. CDR3 sequence: CASSRFGTTRELFF. CDR3 in DNA: TGTGCCAGCAGCCGTTTCGGGACGACCCGGGAGCTGTTTTTC.

This clonotype was recorded many times. The chain couples TRBV12-5 to TRBJ2-2; a possible D gene is TRBD1 (5 bases). Looked up from germline, CDR1 is LGHNT and CDR2 is FRNRAP. V dropped 1 base and J dropped 5 bases, with 8 bases sitting between them. This CDR3 contains 14 residues. CDR3 amino acids: CASGLGGLTGELFF. Here the CDR3 DNA reads TGTGCTAGTGGTTTGGGGGGCCTAACCGGGGAGCTGTTTTTT.

With regard to this clonotype: With a much larger clone just one base away, this may be a read error. V gene TRBV29-1 combines with J gene TRBJ2-7; D uncertain. This CDR3 has 13 amino acids. Germline CDR1 SQVTM, CDR2 ANQGSEA. The V gene lost 3 bases and the J gene lost 0 bases, with 9 bases spanning the gap. CDR3 in amino acids: CSVEVLNSYEQYF. In DNA, the CDR3 is TGCAGCGTTGAGGTCCTCAACTCCTACGAGCAGTACTTC.

A note on this clonotype: No conserved phenylalanine or tryptophan is present at the end of the CDR3, so a read error is the likely explanation. This sequence joins TRBV11-2 and TRBJ2-1, with D possibly TRBD2 on 6 matching bases. The CDR3 sequence is 12 residues long. Germline V lookup: CDR1 SGHAT, CDR2 FQNNGV. The CDR3 DNA follows: TGTGCCAACAGCTGGGCGGGGAGGGAGCAGTTCCTC. It yields the protein CANSWAGREQFL.

V is TRBV28 and J is TRBJ2-1; D not certain. Germline V CDR1 and CDR2: MDHEN, SYDVKM. Deletions cut 0 bases from V and 4 bases from J, with 4 bases between. The CDR3 is made up of 13 amino acids. The CDR3 protein is CASSLWSYNEQFF. CDR3 nucleotide sequence: TGTGCCAGCAGTTTATGGTCGTACAATGAGCAGTTCTTC. Combining the CDR3 with reference TRBV28 and TRBJ2-1 gives the whole variable domain DVKVTQSSRYLVKRTGEKVFLECVQDMDHENMFWYRQDPGLGLRLIYFSYDVKMKEKGDIPEGYSVSREKKERFSLILESASTNQTSMYLCASSLWSYNEQFFGPGTRLTVL.